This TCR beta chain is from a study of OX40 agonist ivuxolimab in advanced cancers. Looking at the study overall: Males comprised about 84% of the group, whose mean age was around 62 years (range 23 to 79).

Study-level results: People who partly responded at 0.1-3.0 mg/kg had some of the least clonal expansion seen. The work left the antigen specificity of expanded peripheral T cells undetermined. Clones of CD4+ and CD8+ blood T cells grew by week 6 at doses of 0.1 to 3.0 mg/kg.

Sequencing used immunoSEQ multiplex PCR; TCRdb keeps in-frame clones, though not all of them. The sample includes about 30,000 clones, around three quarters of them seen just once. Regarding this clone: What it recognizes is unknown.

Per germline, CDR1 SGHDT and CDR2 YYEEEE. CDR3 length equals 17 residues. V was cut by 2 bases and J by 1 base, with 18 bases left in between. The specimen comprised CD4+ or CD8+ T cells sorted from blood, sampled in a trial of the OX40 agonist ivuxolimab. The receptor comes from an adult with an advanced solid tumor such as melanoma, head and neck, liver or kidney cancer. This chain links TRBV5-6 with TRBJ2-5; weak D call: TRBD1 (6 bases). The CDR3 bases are TGTGCCAGCAGCTTCTTGTCTGGGACAAACTTCCAAGAGACCCAGTACTTC. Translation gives CASSFLSGTNFQETQYF.